These 6 T cell receptor beta chains were all obtained from the same sample, sequenced in a study of T cell repertoires in ileal Crohn's disease. Repertoires were generated with immunoSEQ multiplex PCR, while TCRdb's copy carries only in-frame clones and drops some. The sample includes about 12,000 clones, around 78% of them seen just once. The specimen sequenced was ileal tissue. The origin of the receptors is an adult with Crohn's disease.

V is TRBV6-4 and J is TRBJ2-2; D remains unclear. Trimming removed 0 bases at V and 4 bases at J, with 3 bases between. The CDR3 contains 13 residues. Looked up from germline, CDR1 is MRHNA and CDR2 is SNTAGT. The CDR3 nucleotides are TGTGCCAGCAGTGACTCGAGCACCGGGGAGCTGTTTTTT. It specifies CASSDSSTGELFF.

The gene calls are TRBV11-2 and TRBJ1-4, with D possibly being TRBD1 (6 bases). Germline V gene data show CDR1 as SGHAT and CDR2 as FQNNGV. The CDR3 extends over 14 amino acids. Trimming removed 5 bases at V and 6 bases at J, with 13 bases between. DNA for the CDR3: TGTGCCAGCAGCGGAACAGGGCGGCATGAAAAACTGTTTTTT. This sequence encodes CASSGTGRHEKLFF.

This clone was counted once. The rearrangement joins TRBV5-4 to TRBJ2-2, with D maybe TRBD1 (5 bases). Trimming removed 1 base at V and 2 bases at J, with 12 bases between. Germline CDR1 SGHNT, CDR2 YYREEE (reference sequence). The CDR3 runs 16 residues. The CDR3 DNA reads TGTGCCAGCAGCTTGCAAAGGGGCGGAAACACCGGGGAGCTGTTTTTT. This translates into CASSLQRGGNTGELFF.

This clone was seen only once. This sequence joins TRBV27 and TRBJ2-7, with D unresolved. This CDR3 has 13 amino acids. The germline CDR1 and CDR2 sequences are MNHEY and SMNVEV (reference sequence). The germline V and J ends were trimmed by 3 bases and 3 bases, with 9 bases remaining between them. CDR3 amino acids: CASSLNILYEQYF. For the CDR3, the DNA is TGTGCCAGCAGTTTGAACATTCTCTACGAGCAGTACTTC.

The chain joins TRBV2 to TRBJ1-4; D is uncertain. Between the trimmed V and J ends, which lost 8 bases and 6 bases, there was a span of 13 bases. The CDR3 has 13 amino acids. The germline V gene encodes CDR1 SNHLY and CDR2 FYNNEI. The CDR3 protein is CASRTAGYEKLFF. DNA of the CDR3: TGTGCCAGCCGAACCGCCGGGTATGAAAAACTGTTTTTT. Looking up the rest from reference TRBV2 and TRBJ1-4 gives the full variable domain: EPEVTQTPSHQVTQMGQEVILRCVPISNHLYFYWYRQILGQKVEFLVSFYNNEISEKSEIFDDQFSVERPDGSNFTLKIRSTKLEDSAMYFCASRTAGYEKLFFGSGTQLSVL.

This clone was found a few times. The rearrangement links TRBV6-1 to TRBJ2-7; D perhaps matches TRBD1 (6 bases). The V gene's germline CDR1 is MNHNS and CDR2 SASEGT. Trimming left V 1 base short and J 1 base short, with 11 bases between. The CDR3 has 15 amino acids. CDR3: CASSEGPGVSYEQYF. The CDR3 nucleotides are TGTGCCAGCAGTGAAGGGCCAGGGGTTTCCTACGAGCAGTACTTC.